The present T cell receptor beta chain was sequenced within a study of PD-L1 blockade in urothelial cancer. Germline assignment: CDR1 SGHNT and CDR2 YYREEE (reference sequence). Trimming took 7 bases from V and 4 from J, leaving 12 bases between them. There are 13 residues in the CDR3. Sequencing used immunoSEQ multiplex PCR; TCRdb keeps in-frame clones, though not all of them. Among about 43,000 clones listed, roughly 91% were seen once. The specimen was PBMCs, collected around atezolizumab (anti-PD-L1) treatment. The clonotype was recovered from a woman aged 55-69 years with urothelial cancer. This chain connects TRBV5-4 to TRBJ2-4; weak D call: TRBD1 (6 bases). The CDR3 nucleotides read TGTGCCAGCGTCGACAGGAGAAAAAACATTCAGTACTTC. Protein: CASVDRRKNIQYF.